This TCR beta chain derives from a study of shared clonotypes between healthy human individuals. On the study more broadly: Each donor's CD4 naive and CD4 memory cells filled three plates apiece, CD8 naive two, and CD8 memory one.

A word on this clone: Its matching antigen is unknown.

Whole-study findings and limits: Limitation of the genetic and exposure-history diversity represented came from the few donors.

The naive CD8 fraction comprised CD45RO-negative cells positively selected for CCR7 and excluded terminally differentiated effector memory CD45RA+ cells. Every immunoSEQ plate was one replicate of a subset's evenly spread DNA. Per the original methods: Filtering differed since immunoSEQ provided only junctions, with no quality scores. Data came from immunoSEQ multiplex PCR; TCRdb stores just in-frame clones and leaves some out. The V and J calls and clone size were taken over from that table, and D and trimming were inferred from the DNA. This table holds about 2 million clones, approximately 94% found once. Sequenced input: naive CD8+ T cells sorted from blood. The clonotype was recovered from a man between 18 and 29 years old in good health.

CDR3 amino acids: CASSSRLATNEKLFF. DNA of the CDR3: TGTGCCAGCAGCTCCCGGCTTGCAACTAATGAAAAACTGTTTTTT. V gene TRBV11-2 combines with J gene TRBJ1-4; D is unclear. Trimming shortened V by 4 bases and J by 0 bases, and 9 bases separated the two germline ends. Per the germline V gene, CDR1 is SGHAT and CDR2 is FQNNGV. CDR3 length equals 15 residues.